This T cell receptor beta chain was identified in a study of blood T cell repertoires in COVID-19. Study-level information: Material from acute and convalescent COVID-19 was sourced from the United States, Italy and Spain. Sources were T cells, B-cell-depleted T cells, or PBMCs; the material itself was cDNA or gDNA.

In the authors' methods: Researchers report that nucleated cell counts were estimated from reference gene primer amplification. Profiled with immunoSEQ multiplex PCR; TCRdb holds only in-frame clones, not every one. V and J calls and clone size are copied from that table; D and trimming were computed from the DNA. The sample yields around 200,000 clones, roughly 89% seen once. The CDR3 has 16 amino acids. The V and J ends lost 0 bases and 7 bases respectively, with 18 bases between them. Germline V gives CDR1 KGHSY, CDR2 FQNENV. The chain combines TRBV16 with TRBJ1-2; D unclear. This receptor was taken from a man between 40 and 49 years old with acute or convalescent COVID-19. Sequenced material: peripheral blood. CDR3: CASSQSVPVQTGGYTF. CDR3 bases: TGTGCCAGCAGCCAATCGGTCCCGGTTCAAACGGGTGGCTACACCTTC.